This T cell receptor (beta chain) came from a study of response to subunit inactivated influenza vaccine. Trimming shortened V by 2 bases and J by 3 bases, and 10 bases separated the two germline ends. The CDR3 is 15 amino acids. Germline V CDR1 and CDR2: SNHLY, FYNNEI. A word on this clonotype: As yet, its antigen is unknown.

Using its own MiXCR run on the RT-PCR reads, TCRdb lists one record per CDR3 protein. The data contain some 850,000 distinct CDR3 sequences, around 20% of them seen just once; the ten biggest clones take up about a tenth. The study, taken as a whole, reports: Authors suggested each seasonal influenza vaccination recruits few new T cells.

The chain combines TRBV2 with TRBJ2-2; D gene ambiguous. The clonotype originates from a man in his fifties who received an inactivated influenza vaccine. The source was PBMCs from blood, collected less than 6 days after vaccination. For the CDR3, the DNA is TGTGCCAGCAGTGAACTGGCCAGTTACACCGGGGAGCTGTTTTTT. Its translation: CASSELASYTGELFF. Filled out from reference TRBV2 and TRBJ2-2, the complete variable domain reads EPEVTQTPSHQVTQMGQEVILRCVPISNHLYFYWYRQILGQKVEFLVSFYNNEISEKSEIFDDQFSVERPDGSNFTLKIRSTKLEDSAMYFCASSELASYTGELFFGEGSRLTVL.